What follows describes a single T cell receptor (beta chain). Its target is not known. This CDR3 contains 14 residues. V lost 6 bases and J lost 7; bases outside the gene matches: 8. Germline lookup yields CDR1 KGHSH and CDR2 LQKENI. Sequencing used immunoSEQ multiplex PCR; TCRdb keeps in-frame clones, though not all of them. Of 80,000 to 100,000 clones listed, about nine tenths were seen once; the top ten hold over 0.1%. The data were obtained in a study of graft-versus-host responses after intestinal transplantation. Study-wide findings and caveats: Recipient marrow harbored GvH clones, some of which surfaced first in ileum or blood.

The clonotype originates from a human donor who received an intestinal transplant. The sequenced sample was unstimulated CD4+ T cells sorted from spleen or lymph node cells, obtained before intestinal transplant. The chain joins TRBV18 to TRBJ2-5, with 10 bases matching TRBD2. Here the CDR3 reads CASSPGTSEGTQYF. The CDR3 nucleotides are TGTGCCAGCTCGCCCGGGACTAGCGAGGGGACCCAGTACTTC.